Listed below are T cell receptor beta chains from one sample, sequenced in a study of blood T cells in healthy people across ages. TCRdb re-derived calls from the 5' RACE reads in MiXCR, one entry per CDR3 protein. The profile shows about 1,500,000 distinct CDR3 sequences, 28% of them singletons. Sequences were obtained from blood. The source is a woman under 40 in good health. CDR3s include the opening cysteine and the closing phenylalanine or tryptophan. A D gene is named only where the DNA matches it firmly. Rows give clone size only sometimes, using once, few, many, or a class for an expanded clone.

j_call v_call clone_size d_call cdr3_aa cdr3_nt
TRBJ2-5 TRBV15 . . CATSRQGKETQYF TGTGCCACCAGCAGACAGGGGAAGGAGACCCAGTACTTC
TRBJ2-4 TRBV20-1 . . CSASQGPAKNIQYF TGCAGTGCTTCTCAGGGCCCAGCCAAAAACATTCAGTACTTC
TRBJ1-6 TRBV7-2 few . CASSFGRQRAFSPLHF TGTGCCAGCAGCTTTGGCCGACAGCGGGCCTTTTCACCCCTCCACTTT
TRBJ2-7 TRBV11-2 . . CASSLGAGTFYEQYF TGTGCCAGCAGCTTAGGTGCAGGGACATTCTACGAGCAGTACTTC
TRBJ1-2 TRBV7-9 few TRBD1 CASSETGVHGYTF TGTGCCAGCAGCGAGACAGGGGTTCATGGCTACACCTTC
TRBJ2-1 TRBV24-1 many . CATSDSRVSPNNEQFF TGTGCCACCAGTGATTCCAGGGTCAGCCCAAACAATGAGCAGTTCTTC
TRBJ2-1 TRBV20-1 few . CSARDRYDEQFF TGCAGTGCTAGAGATAGATATGATGAGCAGTTCTTC
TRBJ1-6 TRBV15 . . CATSSSGVNRSPLHF TGTGCCACCAGCTCTTCAGGGGTTAACCGTTCACCCCTCCACTTT
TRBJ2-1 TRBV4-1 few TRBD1 CASSPPTGINEQFF TGCGCCAGCAGCCCTCCGACAGGGATCAATGAGCAGTTCTTC
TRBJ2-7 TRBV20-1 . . CSARADLGRNYEQYF TGCAGTGCTAGAGCGGATCTGGGACGGAACTACGAGCAGTACTTC
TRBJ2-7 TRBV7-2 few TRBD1 CASSPSRTGPISYEQYF TGTGCCAGCAGCCCTTCCAGGACAGGCCCCATATCCTACGAGCAGTACTTC
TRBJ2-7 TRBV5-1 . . CASSSGGVDVEQYF TGCGCCAGCAGCTCTGGGGGAGTGGATGTCGAGCAGTACTTC
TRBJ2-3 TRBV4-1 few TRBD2 CASTHPTSGGATDTQYF TGCGCCAGCACCCACCCGACTAGCGGGGGGGCTACAGATACGCAGTATTTT
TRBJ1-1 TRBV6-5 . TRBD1 CASSYRGPKNTEAFF TGTGCCAGCAGTTACAGGGGGCCTAAGAACACTGAAGCTTTCTTT
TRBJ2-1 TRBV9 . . CASSVGGGPGNEQFF TGTGCCAGCAGCGTAGGTGGAGGGCCGGGCAATGAGCAGTTCTTC
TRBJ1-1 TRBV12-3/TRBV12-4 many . CASSPRQGTEAFF TGTGCCAGCAGCCCTCGTCAGGGAACTGAAGCTTTCTTT
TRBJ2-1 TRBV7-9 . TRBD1 CSSSFSGTGPNEQFF TGTTCCAGCAGCTTTTCTGGGACAGGCCCCAATGAGCAGTTCTTC